This T cell receptor beta chain was obtained from a study of T cells in Graves' hyperthyroidism and ophthalmopathy. The study, taken as a whole, reports: The blood repertoire included most of the expanded thyroid clonotypes above 0.001. Model output signaled ophthalmopathy a median 6.5 months ahead of onset.

Hyperthyroidism, newly diagnosed and lasting under 2 months, affected patients aged 18 to 65. This clonotype was seen ten or more times. Antigen: not known. Germline lookup yields CDR1 SQVTM and CDR2 ANQGSEA. Trimming shortened V by 4 bases and J by 5 bases, and 14 bases separated the two germline ends. The CDR3 spans 13 residues. The CDR3 regions of TCR beta were amplified from RNA transcripts. HTBI primers were the set used in a first-round RT-PCR of the TCR CDR3. Each CDR3 protein is one row after TCRdb ran MiXCR on the multiplex PCR reads. The data contain about 590,000 distinct CDR3 sequences, about a sixth of them singletons.

The rearrangement links TRBV29-1 to TRBJ1-1; D is possibly TRBD1 (5 bases). Sample: blood. The source is a woman in her twenties or thirties with Graves' hyperthyroidism. The CDR3 DNA reads as TGCAGCGTTGTTCGGCTCAGGGAAACTGAAGCTTTCTTT. This encodes CSVVRLRETEAFF.